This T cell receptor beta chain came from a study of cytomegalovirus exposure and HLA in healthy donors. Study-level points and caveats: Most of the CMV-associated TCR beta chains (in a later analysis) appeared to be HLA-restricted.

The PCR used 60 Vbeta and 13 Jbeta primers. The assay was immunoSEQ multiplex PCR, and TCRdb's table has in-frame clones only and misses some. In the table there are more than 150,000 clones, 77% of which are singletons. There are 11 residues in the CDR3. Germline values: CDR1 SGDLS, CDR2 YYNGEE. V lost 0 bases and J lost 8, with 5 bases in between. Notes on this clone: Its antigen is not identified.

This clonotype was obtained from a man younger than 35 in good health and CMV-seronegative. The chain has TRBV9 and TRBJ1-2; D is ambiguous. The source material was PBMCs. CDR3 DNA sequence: TGTGCCAGCAGCGTAGGGAGAGGCTACACCTTC. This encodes CASSVGRGYTF.